The subject of this entry is one T cell receptor beta chain. Germline V gene sequence: CDR1 SGHRS, CDR2 YFSETQ. This CDR3 has 15 residues. V trimming: 3 bases; J trimming: 0 bases; junction bases outside the gene matches: 1. This specimen comes from a study of cytomegalovirus exposure and HLA in healthy donors. It was with 60 Vbeta and 13 Jbeta primers that the PCR ran. Sequencing was performed with immunoSEQ multiplex PCR; in TCRdb, only in-frame clones are kept and a portion is missing. This listing includes 150,000 to 200,000 clones. The sample was PBMCs. This receptor was taken from a woman aged 60-75 years in good health and CMV-seronegative. V is TRBV5-1 and J is TRBJ2-7, with 12 bases identical to TRBD2. CDR3 amino acids: CASSSGLAGSYEQYF. The CDR3 bases are TGCGCCAGCAGCTCGGGACTAGCGGGCTCCTACGAGCAGTACTTC.